This note documents a single TCR beta chain sequence. Its target is not known. A far larger clone is one base from this, pointing to a likely read error. This CDR3 is built from 13 residues. V lost 6 bases and J 0 bases, leaving 6 bases between the germline ends. This sample is part of a study of T cell responses to AZD1222 COVID-19 vaccine. Study-wide results and caveats: Once two AZD1222 doses were given, Spike-specific TCR breadth and depth went up.

Method: immunoSEQ multiplex PCR; TCRdb's copy keeps in-frame clones and lacks some. The data contain 130,000 to 150,000 clones, roughly 87% of them seen just once; the ten biggest clones take up roughly 1.5%. Investigators merged groups given second doses at roughly 4 or roughly 12 weeks. The material was peripheral blood, obtained 28 days after the second AZD1222 dose. The sequence was obtained from an adult who received the AZD1222 COVID-19 vaccine. The rearrangement links TRBV12-3 or TRBV12-4 to TRBJ1-5; D ambiguous. The CDR3 sequence: CASRGNSNQPQHF. The CDR3 region has the DNA TGTGCCAGCAGGGGTAATAGCAATCAGCCCCAGCATTTT.